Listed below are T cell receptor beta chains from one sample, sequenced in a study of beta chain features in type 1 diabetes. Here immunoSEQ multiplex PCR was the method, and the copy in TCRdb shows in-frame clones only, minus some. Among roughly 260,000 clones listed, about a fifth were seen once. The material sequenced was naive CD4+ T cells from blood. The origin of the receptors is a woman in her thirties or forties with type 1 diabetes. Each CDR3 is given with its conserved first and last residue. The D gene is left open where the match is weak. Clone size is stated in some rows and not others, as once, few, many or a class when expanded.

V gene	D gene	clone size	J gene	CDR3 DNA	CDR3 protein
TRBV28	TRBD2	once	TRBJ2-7	TGTGCCAGCTTCCCGGGGGGGGCGAAAGGCGAGCAGTACTTC	CASFPGGAKGEQYF
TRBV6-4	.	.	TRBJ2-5	TGTGCCAGCACCCCCTTGATAGCCCCACAAGAGACCCAGTACTTC	CASTPLIAPQETQYF
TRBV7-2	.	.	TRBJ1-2	TGTGCCAGCAGCTTAAGGGGCGAATATGGCTACACCTTC	CASSLRGEYGYTF
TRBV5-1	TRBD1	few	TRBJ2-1	TGCGCCAGCAGACCAGGGGGCGGGTTGAGCTCCTACAATGAGCAGTTCTTC	CASRPGGGLSSYNEQFF
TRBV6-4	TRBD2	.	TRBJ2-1	TGTGCCAGCAGTGATAGCGGGAGGGCCGATGAGCAGTTCTTC	CASSDSGRADEQFF
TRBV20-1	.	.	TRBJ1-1	TGCAGTGCGGCGGGCCGCCCGGAAGCTTTCTTT	CSAAGRPEAFF
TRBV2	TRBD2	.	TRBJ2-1	TGTGCCAGCAGGGCCCTAACTAGCGGTTACAATGAGCAGTTCTTC	CASRALTSGYNEQFF
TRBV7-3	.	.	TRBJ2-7	TGTGCCAGCAGCCGCGACAGAGGTGACTACGAGCAGTACTTC	CASSRDRGDYEQYF
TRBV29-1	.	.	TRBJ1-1	TGCAGCGTTGAAGATCTGGCAGGGAACACTGAAGCTTTCTTT	CSVEDLAGNTEAFF
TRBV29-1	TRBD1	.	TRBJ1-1	TGCAGCGTTGAACGCAATTCCGTTCTAACAGGGGCCACTGAAGCTTTCTTT	CSVERNSVLTGATEAFF
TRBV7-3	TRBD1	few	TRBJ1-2	TGTGCCAGCAGCCTCCTGACAGGGAACTATGGCTACACCTTC	CASSLLTGNYGYTF
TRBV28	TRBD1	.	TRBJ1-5	TGTGCCAGCAGTTCTCACAGGGGCGGCAATCAGCCCCAGCATTTT	CASSSHRGGNQPQHF
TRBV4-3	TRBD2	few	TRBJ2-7	TGCGCCAGCAGCCAAGAAGCTAGCGGGTTCTACGAGCAGTACTTC	CASSQEASGFYEQYF
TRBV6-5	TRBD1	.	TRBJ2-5	TGTGCCAGCAGTTACGGGGGACAGGCTGGGGAGACCCAGTACTTC	CASSYGGQAGETQYF
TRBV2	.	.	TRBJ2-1	TGTGCCAGCAGCCCGGGGGACTCCTACAATGAGCAGTTCTTC	CASSPGDSYNEQFF
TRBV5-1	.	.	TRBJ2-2	TGCGCCAGCAGCGTACTTACGGACACCGGGGAGCTGTTTTTT	CASSVLTDTGELFF
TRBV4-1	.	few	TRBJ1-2	TGCGCCAGCAGCCAAAACAGAGGGTTCTATGGCTACACCTTC	CASSQNRGFYGYTF
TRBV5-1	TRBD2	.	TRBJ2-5	TGCGCCAGCAGCTTTAGAGCGGGAGGGGAGACCCAGTACTTC	CASSFRAGGETQYF
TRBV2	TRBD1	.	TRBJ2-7	TGTGCCAGCAGTAGGACAGGGGGATCCGAGCAGTACTTC	CASSRTGGSEQYF
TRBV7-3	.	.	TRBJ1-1	TGTGCCAGCAGCGGACAAGCCGGGGGTACTGAAGCTTTCTTT	CASSGQAGGTEAFF
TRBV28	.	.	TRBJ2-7	TGTGCCAGCAGTTTAGGGGGCGTCTCCTACGAGCAGTACTTC	CASSLGGVSYEQYF
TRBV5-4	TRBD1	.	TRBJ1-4	TGTGCCAGCAGCAACCAAAACAGGGGCGGGAAACTGTTTTTT	CASSNQNRGGKLFF
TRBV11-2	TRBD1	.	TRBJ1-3	TGTGCCAGCAGCTTGGACAGGGGAGACACCATATATTTT	CASSLDRGDTIYF
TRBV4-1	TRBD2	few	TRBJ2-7	TGCGCCAGCAGCCAAGATCGGGGAGGGTTGCCCCCTGGGGAGCAGTACTTC	CASSQDRGGLPPGEQYF
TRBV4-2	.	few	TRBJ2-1	TGTGCCAGCAGCCAAGATCGGCAGGGATCCTACAATGAGCAGTTCTTC	CASSQDRQGSYNEQFF
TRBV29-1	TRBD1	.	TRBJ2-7	TGCAGCGCCTTGACAGGGGGCGGCTACGAGCAGTACTTC	CSALTGGGYEQYF
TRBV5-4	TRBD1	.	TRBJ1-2	TGTGCCAGCAGCTTAGAGTCCGGGACAGTCGGCTATGGCTACACCTTC	CASSLESGTVGYGYTF
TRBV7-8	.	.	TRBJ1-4	TGTGCCAGCAGCCGCGGGCCTAACGAAAAACTGTTTTTT	CASSRGPNEKLFF
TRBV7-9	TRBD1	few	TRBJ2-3	TGTGCCAGCACCCCGGGACAGGGGACCCGCACAGATACGCAGTATTTT	CASTPGQGTRTDTQYF
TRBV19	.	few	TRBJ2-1	TGTGCCAGTTCTTCCCAACGGGGGATGCATGAGCAGTTCTTC	CASSSQRGMHEQFF
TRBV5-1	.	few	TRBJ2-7	TGCGCCAGCAGCTTTGAGGCCCTTCGGGAGCAGTACTTC	CASSFEALREQYF
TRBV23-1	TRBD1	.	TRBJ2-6	TGCGCCAGCAGTCCCATGACAGGGGGGGGCTCTGGGGCCAACGTCCTGACTTTC	CASSPMTGGGSGANVLTF
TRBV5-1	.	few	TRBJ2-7	TGCGCCAGCAGCTTTGACAGCAGCTACGAGCAGTACTTC	CASSFDSSYEQYF
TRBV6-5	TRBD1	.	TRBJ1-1	TGTGCCAGCAGTGGGGACAGGGGAATCACTGAAGCTTTCTTT	CASSGDRGITEAFF
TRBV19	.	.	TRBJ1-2	TGTGCCAGTAGTATAGATCAACAGGATTATTATGGCTACACCTTC	CASSIDQQDYYGYTF
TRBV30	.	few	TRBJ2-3	TGTGCCTGGGCACGACTGGCCGGGGGCACAGATACGCAGTATTTT	CAWARLAGGTDTQYF
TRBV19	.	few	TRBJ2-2	TGTGCCAGTAGTACAGGGGACGCCACCGGGGAGCTGTTTTTT	CASSTGDATGELFF
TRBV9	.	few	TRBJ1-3	TGTGCCAGCAGCCCAGGGACACCTGGAAACACCATATATTTT	CASSPGTPGNTIYF
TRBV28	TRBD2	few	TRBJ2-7	TGTGCCAGCAGTTTAGCTGGGACTAGCGGCTCCTACGAGCAGTACTTC	CASSLAGTSGSYEQYF
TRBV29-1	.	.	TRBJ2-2	TGCAGCGGTCGGGTCTTCAACGGGGAGCTGTTTTTT	CSGRVFNGELFF
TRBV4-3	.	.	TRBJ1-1	TGCGCCAGCAGCCAACTTCGAGATACTGAAGCTTTCTTT	CASSQLRDTEAFF
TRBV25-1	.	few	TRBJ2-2	TGTGCCAGCAGTGAACAGGGTTATACCGGGGAGCTGTTTTTT	CASSEQGYTGELFF
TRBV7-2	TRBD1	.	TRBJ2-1	TGTGCCAGCAGCTTAGACAGGGGAAATGAGCAGTTCTTC	CASSLDRGNEQFF
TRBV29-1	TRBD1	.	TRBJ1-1	TGCAGCGTGTCACAGGGGGACACTGAAGCTTTCTTT	CSVSQGDTEAFF
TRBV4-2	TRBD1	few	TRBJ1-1	TGTGCCAGCAGCCAAGAACTCCCCGGGACAGGGTTTATCGTGCCATTGGACACTGAAGCTTTCTTT	CASSQELPGTGFIVPLDTEAFF
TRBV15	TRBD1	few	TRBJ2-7	TGTGCCACCAGCTCTGAAGGGACAGGGACCGAGCAGTACTTC	CATSSEGTGTEQYF
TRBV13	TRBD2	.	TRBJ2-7	TGTGCCAGCAGCTTAGCCCCTTCACTAGCGTCTGGCGAGCAGTACTTC	CASSLAPSLASGEQYF
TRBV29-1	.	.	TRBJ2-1	TGCAGCGTTGTGGGGGCAGGGGTAGCCGGCTCCTACAATGAGCAGTTCTTC	CSVVGAGVAGSYNEQFF